These T cell receptor beta chains were read from a single sample in a study of blood T cells in healthy people across ages. In TCRdb, the 5' RACE reads were re-called with MiXCR into one record per CDR3 protein. The sample lists fewer than 700,000 distinct CDR3 sequences, about 45% seen once, with around 23% in the top ten. Sample: blood. The receptor set was obtained from a man older than 75 in good health. Each CDR3 is given with its conserved first and last residue. Fields, in order: clone size, CDR3 length, D gene, J gene, V gene, CDR3 protein, CDR3 DNA. The D gene is left open where the match is weak. Rows may omit the clone size; those that give it use once, few, many or a size class.

size: .
length: 15
D: .
J: TRBJ2-7
V: TRBV10-3
CDR3: CAISDSGAAGGEQYF
DNA: TGTGCCATCAGTGACTCAGGAGCGGCCGGAGGCGAGCAGTACTTC

size: few
length: 12
D: .
J: TRBJ2-7
V: TRBV2
CDR3: CASSGFGGEQYF
DNA: TGTGCCAGCAGTGGGTTCGGGGGCGAGCAGTACTTC

size: few
length: 14
D: .
J: TRBJ2-1
V: TRBV4-3
CDR3: CASSQSDWYNEQFF
DNA: TGCGCCAGCAGCCAATCGGACTGGTACAATGAGCAGTTCTTC

size: .
length: 16
D: .
J: TRBJ2-4
V: TRBV7-9
CDR3: CAGRSSGAVAKNIQYF
DNA: TGTGCCGGCAGAAGCTCAGGGGCGGTAGCCAAAAACATTCAGTACTTC

size: .
length: 13
D: .
J: TRBJ2-1
V: TRBV6-5
CDR3: CASKLGGVNEQFF
DNA: TGTGCCAGCAAGCTCGGAGGGGTGAATGAGCAGTTCTTC

size: once
length: 14
D: .
J: TRBJ2-7
V: TRBV20-1
CDR3: CSARRPGQRDEQYF
DNA: TGCAGTGCTAGACGGCCGGGGCAAAGGGACGAGCAGTACTTC

size: few
length: 12
D: .
J: TRBJ2-1
V: TRBV20-1
CDR3: CSANSGRNEQFF
DNA: TGCAGTGCTAATTCAGGGAGGAATGAGCAGTTCTTC

size: .
length: 16
D: .
J: TRBJ2-7
V: TRBV6-2/TRBV6-3
CDR3: CASSSRQDTYSYEQYF
DNA: TGTGCCAGCAGTTCCAGACAGGACACTTACTCCTACGAGCAGTACTTC

size: .
length: 15
D: TRBD2
J: TRBJ2-3
V: TRBV20-1
CDR3: CSAIRLAGMEDTQYF
DNA: TGCAGTGCTATACGTCTAGCGGGTATGGAAGATACGCAGTATTTT

size: .
length: 13
D: .
J: TRBJ2-7
V: TRBV30
CDR3: CAWSTRGQGAQYF
DNA: TGTGCCTGGAGTACCCGGGGCCAAGGGGCCCAGTACTTC

size: many
length: 15
D: TRBD1
J: TRBJ2-4
V: TRBV6-6
CDR3: CASSSGGLTKNIQYF
DNA: TGTGCCAGCAGTTCAGGGGGTTTGACCAAAAACATTCAGTACTTC

size: .
length: 15
D: .
J: TRBJ1-1
V: TRBV7-2
CDR3: CASSLGGRLNTEAFF
DNA: TGTGCCAGCAGCTTAGGTGGCAGACTCAACACTGAAGCTTTCTTT

size: few
length: 13
D: .
J: TRBJ2-1
V: TRBV7-2
CDR3: CASSLATGSEQFF
DNA: TGTGCCAGCAGCTTAGCCACTGGGTCGGAGCAGTTCTTC

size: .
length: 17
D: TRBD2
J: TRBJ2-3
V: TRBV24-1
CDR3: CATSDPREAGVADTQYF
DNA: TGTGCCACCAGTGACCCCCGGGAAGCGGGAGTGGCTGATACGCAGTATTTT

size: .
length: 15
D: TRBD2
J: TRBJ2-7
V: TRBV20-1
CDR3: CSASLSGRAPYEQYF
DNA: TGCAGTGCTAGCCTTAGCGGGAGGGCCCCCTACGAGCAGTACTTC

size: .
length: 13
D: .
J: TRBJ2-1
V: TRBV29-1
CDR3: CSVEPSGVNEQFF
DNA: TGCAGCGTTGAGCCGTCTGGAGTTAATGAGCAGTTCTTC

size: .
length: 17
D: TRBD2
J: TRBJ2-4
V: TRBV6-2/TRBV6-3
CDR3: CASSDILSRGGKNIQYF
DNA: TGTGCCAGCAGTGATATCCTATCGCGGGGGGGTAAAAACATTCAGTACTTC

size: few
length: 11
D: TRBD1
J: TRBJ2-1
V: TRBV20-1
CDR3: CSASGDRGQFF
DNA: TGCAGTGCTAGCGGGGACAGGGGGCAGTTCTTC

size: .
length: 15
D: .
J: TRBJ2-7
V: TRBV7-9
CDR3: CASSLGSSSYNEQYF
DNA: TGTGCCAGCAGCTTAGGGTCGAGCTCCTACAATGAGCAGTACTTC

size: few
length: 13
D: .
J: TRBJ1-5
V: TRBV20-1
CDR3: CSASGDNDQPQHF
DNA: TGCAGTGCTAGTGGGGACAACGATCAGCCCCAGCATTTT

size: once
length: 15
D: .
J: TRBJ1-1
V: TRBV29-1
CDR3: CSVDRGYGVNTEAFF
DNA: TGCAGCGTTGATAGAGGCTACGGAGTGAACACTGAAGCTTTCTTT

size: .
length: 19
D: TRBD1
J: TRBJ1-5
V: TRBV7-9
CDR3: CASSLEPRQGPYSNQPQHF
DNA: TGTGCCAGCAGCTTAGAACCGAGACAGGGACCCTATAGCAATCAGCCCCAGCATTTT

size: .
length: 16
D: .
J: TRBJ1-1
V: TRBV14
CDR3: CASSQDVRRGNTEAFF
DNA: TGTGCCAGCAGCCAAGATGTACGACGAGGGAACACTGAAGCTTTCTTT

size: .
length: 15
D: TRBD1
J: TRBJ1-1
V: TRBV5-7
CDR3: CASSWDRVMNTEAFF
DNA: TGTGCCAGCAGCTGGGACAGGGTCATGAACACTGAAGCTTTCTTT

size: few
length: 14
D: .
J: TRBJ2-3
V: TRBV20-1
CDR3: CSALGGGTTDTQYF
DNA: TGCAGTGCTCTAGGGGGGGGGACCACAGATACGCAGTATTTT

size: many
length: 12
D: .
J: TRBJ2-3
V: TRBV7-9
CDR3: CASSRTADTQYF
DNA: TGTGCCAGCAGCCGGACAGCAGATACGCAGTATTTT